This passage covers 27 T cell receptor beta chains from one sample sequenced in a study of T-cell reconstitution after alpha-beta-depleted transplantation in children. Unique molecular identifiers tagged the TCRbeta library. TCRdb re-analysed the PCR reads in MiXCR, keeping a single row per CDR3 protein. Of roughly 400,000 distinct CDR3 sequences in the sample, roughly 43% were seen once. The sample here was PBMCs, taken before TCRalphabeta/CD19-depleted stem cell transplant. These receptors were obtained from a girl between 2 and 10 years old with aplastic anemia, due to receive a stem cell transplant.

This clonotype was seen at least ten times. CDR3: CSLELGADTQYF. The CDR3 nucleotides are TGCAGCTTAGAGTTAGGGGCAGATACGCAGTATTTT. J is TRBJ2-3 and V is TRBV29-1; possible D gene TRBD1, 5 bases. V lost 8 bases and J lost 4, with 13 bases in between. CDR1 and CDR2 from the germline V gene are SQVTM and ANQGSEA. The CDR3 spans 12 residues.

For the CDR3, the DNA is TGTGCCAGCAGTTATAGGGCCGGGACCGAGAAACACCCAATGCCCTACGAGCAGTACTTC. Its translation: CASSYRAGTEKHPMPYEQYF. The rearrangement links TRBV6-2 or TRBV6-3 to TRBJ2-7; possibly TRBD1 or TRBD2 for D (5 bases each). This CDR3 is built from 20 residues. Between the trimmed V and J ends, which lost 3 bases and 2 bases, there was a span of 29 bases. Germline assignment: CDR1 MNHEY and CDR2 SVGEGT.

This clonotype was seen only a few times. The CDR3 region has the DNA TGTGCCAGCAGCGTGAGTAGCGGTCGCTACGAGCAGTACTTC. Translating gives CASSVSSGRYEQYF. The chain is built from TRBV9 and TRBJ2-7; weak D call: TRBD2 (6 bases). Trimming shortened V by 2 bases and J by 3 bases, and 12 bases separated the two germline ends. The CDR3 contains 14 residues. Germline CDR1 reads SGDLS; CDR2 reads YYNGEE.

The genes are TRBV12-3 or TRBV12-4 and TRBJ1-3; the D is unclear. The CDR3 runs to 12 residues. V gave up 3 bases and J gave up 5 bases, with 5 bases separating them. CDR3 protein: CASSFYRNTIYF. Here the CDR3 DNA reads TGTGCCAGCAGTTTCTATAGAAACACCATATATTTT.

CDR3 sequence: CASSRGATYGYTF. The CDR3 DNA reads as TGTGCCAGCAGTCGTGGGGCAACTTATGGCTACACCTTC. The chain is built from TRBV28 and TRBJ1-2, with D possibly TRBD1 on 5 matching bases. The CDR3 sequence is 13 residues long. Germline V gene lookup returns CDR1 MDHEN and CDR2 SYDVKM. Trimming removed 5 bases from V and 5 bases from J, with 12 bases in between.

This rearrangement joins TRBV7-3 to TRBJ2-2; tentative D call: TRBD2 (7 bases). V dropped 1 base and J dropped 4 bases, with 19 bases sitting between them. The CDR3 is made up of 18 amino acids. CDR1 is SGHTA, CDR2 FQGTGA, per germline. CDR3 region: CASSLNDIGGAPTGELFF. As DNA, the CDR3 is TGTGCCAGCAGCTTAAATGACATTGGGGGGGCCCCCACCGGGGAGCTGTTTTTT.

This clonotype was detected many times. The rearrangement joins TRBV4-1 to TRBJ2-4, with D perhaps matching TRBD1 (5 bases). Trimming removed 9 bases from V and 1 base from J, with 10 bases in between. Germline V CDR1 and CDR2: MGHRA, YSYEKL. The CDR3 length is 13 residues. The DNA for the CDR3 is TGCGCCAGACCGGACATGGCCAAAAACATTCAGTACTTC. Encoded protein: CARPDMAKNIQYF.

The CDR3 protein is CASSLSAGAPEQYF. The DNA for the CDR3 is TGTGCCAGCAGTTTATCGGCAGGGGCCCCCGAGCAGTACTTC. The chain links TRBV12-3 or TRBV12-4 to TRBJ2-7; D might be TRBD1 (6 bases). This CDR3 region has 14 residues. V dropped 2 bases and J dropped 6 bases, with 14 bases sitting between them.

The genes are TRBV5-1 and TRBJ1-2, with 7 bases matching TRBD1. Germline-derived CDR1 and CDR2 are SGHRS and YFSETQ. This CDR3 is built from 14 residues. The J segment lost 4 bases and the V segment lost 4 bases, leaving 7 bases of the junction unmatched. Written as DNA, the CDR3 is TGCGCCAGCAGCGCCGACAGGGCTGTCTATGGCTACACCTTC. Its translation: CASSADRAVYGYTF.

V is TRBV5-6 and J is TRBJ2-7; tentative D call: TRBD2 (6 bases). V lost 0 bases and J 0 bases, leaving 13 bases between the germline ends. CDR3 length: 16 residues. The germline V gene encodes CDR1 SGHDT and CDR2 YYEEEE. DNA for the CDR3: TGTGCCAGCAGCTTGGGTCGGGGGTTCAGCTCCTACGAGCAGTACTTC. Protein: CASSLGRGFSSYEQYF.

This sequence joins TRBV6-7 and TRBJ2-1, with 8 bases fitting TRBD2. TRBV6-7 is flagged as an ORF with uncertain function. The CDR3 has 14 residues. The J segment lost 9 bases and the V segment lost 6 bases, leaving 10 bases of the junction unmatched. The CDR3 here is CASSCSGMVIEQFF. DNA of the CDR3: TGTGCCAGCAGCTGTAGCGGGATGGTGATTGAGCAGTTCTTC.

This clonotype was recorded many times. This sequence joins TRBV2 and TRBJ2-5; unclear D gene. This CDR3 is built from 13 residues. Germline loops: CDR1 SNHLY, CDR2 FYNNEI. V was cut by 3 bases and J by 5 bases, with 10 bases left in between. The CDR3 spells CASSERLGETQYF. CDR3 DNA: TGTGCCAGCAGTGAGAGGTTAGGGGAGACCCAGTACTTC.

This clonotype was seen only a few times. The chain employs TRBV12-3 or TRBV12-4 and TRBJ1-4, with D tentatively TRBD1 (5 bases). This CDR3 has 16 residues. Between the trimmed V and J ends, which lost 5 bases and 4 bases, there was a span of 17 bases. CDR3 protein: CASSGASRGYNEKLFF. As DNA, the CDR3 is TGTGCCAGCAGTGGGGCCTCCCGGGGGTATAATGAAAAACTGTTTTTT.

The rearrangement links TRBV30 to TRBJ2-3; D call uncertain. Germline CDR1 GTSNPN, CDR2 SVGIG (reference sequence). There are 10 residues in the CDR3. V was clipped by 0 bases and J by 11 bases, with 6 bases between them. The CDR3 nucleotides are TGTGCCTGGAGTGTACTGCTGCAGTATTTT. This encodes CAWSVLLQYF.

This clonotype was detected only a few times. V usage is TRBV6-5 and J usage is TRBJ2-2; 10 positions match TRBD1. The V gene's germline CDR1 is MNHEY and CDR2 SVGAGI. Unmatched junction bases numbered 3, after V lost 0 bases and J lost 5 bases. This CDR3 comprises 16 residues. CDR3 in DNA: TGTGCCAGCAGTTACTCGACAGGGGGCAGTACCGGGGAGCTGTTTTTT. Amino acids: CASSYSTGGSTGELFF.

This clonotype came up many times. The chain has TRBV29-1 and TRBJ2-2; 10 nucleotides line up with TRBD2. The V segment lost 2 bases and the J segment 7 bases; nucleotides outside the gene matches: 7. CDR1 SQVTM and CDR2 ANQGSEA come from the germline V gene. CDR3 length: 15 amino acids. This CDR3 reads CSVERPSGSGGELFF. CDR3 bases: TGCAGCGTTGAACGGCCTAGCGGGAGTGGCGGGGAGCTGTTTTTT.

This clonotype has more than one count but fewer than ten. The chain joins TRBV2 to TRBJ2-1, with TRBD2 matching over 7 bases. J gave up 0 bases and V 8 bases, and 10 bases lay outside the gene matches. The CDR3 is made up of 16 amino acids. The germline V gene encodes CDR1 SNHLY and CDR2 FYNNEI. CDR3 in amino acids: CASQESGIRSYNEQFF. The DNA of the CDR3 is TGTGCCAGCCAGGAGAGCGGGATCCGCTCCTACAATGAGCAGTTCTTC.

In DNA form, the CDR3 reads TGTGCCAGCAGCGTAGGCGGGAGGGTCGACACCGGGGAGCTGTTTTTT. Protein product: CASSVGGRVDTGELFF. The V gene is TRBV9, the J gene TRBJ2-2, with 9 bases that match TRBD2. The length of the CDR3 is 16 residues. J gave up 3 bases and V 0 bases, and 3 bases lay outside the gene matches. Germline V lookup: CDR1 SGDLS, CDR2 YYNGEE.

The chain recombines TRBV14 with TRBJ2-3; no clear D gene. Looked up from germline, CDR1 is SGHDN and CDR2 is FVKESK. The CDR3 consists of 14 residues. V lost 0 bases, J lost 0 bases, and 4 bases lay in between. The CDR3 loop reads CASSQDGSTDTQYF. Written as DNA, the CDR3 is TGTGCCAGCAGCCAAGACGGTAGCACAGATACGCAGTATTTT.

At least ten counts were recorded for this clonotype. V and J are TRBV10-3 and TRBJ2-3; 7 bases agree with TRBD2. J gave up 1 base and V 8 bases, and 15 bases lay outside the gene matches. The CDR3 has 17 residues. Per the germline V gene, CDR1 is ENHRY and CDR2 is SYGVKD. Here the CDR3 reads CAISARSPGGGTDTQYF. In DNA form, the CDR3 reads TGTGCCATCTCCGCTCGATCGCCGGGAGGAGGCACAGATACGCAGTATTTT.

V usage is TRBV11-2 and J usage is TRBJ2-7; 7 nucleotides agree with TRBD2. In germline, CDR1 is SGHAT, CDR2 FQNNGV. CDR3 size: 13 residues. V was pared by 1 base and J by 4 bases, with 1 base of the junction left unmatched. CDR3 DNA sequence: TGTGCCAGCAGCTTAGGGACTAGATACGAGCAGTACTTC. This codes for CASSLGTRYEQYF.

This clonotype has only a few counts. The rearrangement uses TRBV6-2 or TRBV6-3 and TRBJ2-7; 7 positions agree with TRBD2. CDR3 size: 14 residues. Losses at the gene ends were 3 bases for V and 4 bases for J; bases not matched to a gene: 6. Germline V gene sequence: CDR1 MNHEY, CDR2 SVGEGT. The CDR3 DNA is TGTGCCAGCAGTTATGCGGGAGAATCGTACGAGCAGTACTTC. It encodes CASSYAGESYEQYF.

The chain combines TRBV12-3 or TRBV12-4 with TRBJ2-7; 11 bases are a match to TRBD2. V lost 3 bases, J lost 0 bases, and 4 bases stayed unmatched. There are 16 residues in the CDR3. CDR3 loop: CASSFRTSGFSYEQYF. Written as DNA, the CDR3 is TGTGCCAGCAGTTTTAGGACTAGCGGGTTCTCCTACGAGCAGTACTTC.

This clonotype has just one count. This sequence joins TRBV2 and TRBJ1-5; D might be TRBD1 (6 bases). The CDR3 has 13 residues. Germline lookup yields CDR1 SNHLY and CDR2 FYNNEI. The V end was cut by 6 bases, the J end by 6 bases, with 12 bases between. The chain's CDR3 is CASRSTGSQPQHF. CDR3 DNA: TGTGCCAGCAGGAGCACAGGGAGTCAGCCCCAGCATTTT. The full variable domain, rest sourced from reference TRBV2 and TRBJ1-5, is EPEVTQTPSHQVTQMGQEVILRCVPISNHLYFYWYRQILGQKVEFLVSFYNNEISEKSEIFDDQFSVERPDGSNFTLKIRSTKLEDSAMYFCASRSTGSQPQHFGDGTRLSIL.

DNA for the CDR3: TGCAGCGGCCGGGACACACCAAACAATGAGCAGTTCTTC. This codes for CSGRDTPNNEQFF. The rearrangement joins TRBV29-1 to TRBJ2-1; a weak D match, TRBD1 (6 bases). Germline-derived CDR1 and CDR2 are SQVTM and ANQGSEA. The CDR3 sequence is 13 residues long. V shed 7 bases and J shed 5 bases, with 15 bases lying between them.

Remarks on this clonotype: Since a much larger clone is just one base distant, this may be a read error. The rearrangement links TRBV7-9 to TRBJ2-1; D gene unclear. The CDR3 extends over 16 amino acids. Germline loops: CDR1 SEHNR, CDR2 FQNEAQ (reference sequence). CDR3 sequence (DNA): TGTGCCAGCAGCTCCCCTGCCACCTATCGGGTTGATGAGCAGTCCTTC. This translates into CASSSPATYRVDEQSF.

The chain joins TRBV7-2 to TRBJ2-4; D is unresolved. In germline, CDR1 is SGHTA, CDR2 FQGNSA. Trimming took 1 base from V and 0 from J, leaving 4 bases between them. The CDR3 consists of 14 residues. The CDR3 DNA reads as TGTGCCAGCAGCTTAGGGGTAGCCAAAAACATTCAGTACTTC. It encodes CASSLGVAKNIQYF. The full variable domain, with the rest looked up from reference TRBV7-2 and TRBJ2-4, is GAGVSQSPSNKVTEKGKDVELRCDPISGHTALYWYRQSLGQGLEFLIYFQGNSAPDKSGLPSDRFSAERTGGSVSTLTIQRTQQEDSAVYLCASSLGVAKNIQYFGAGTRLSVL.